The 31 T cell receptor beta chains in this list originate from one sample, sequenced in a study of graft-versus-host responses after intestinal transplantation. Their target antigens are unknown. The method was immunoSEQ multiplex PCR; TCRdb's version includes in-frame clones alone and lacks a portion of them. The sample includes about 120,000 clones, over 75% of them seen just once. The specimen comprised unstimulated CD4+ T cells sorted from spleen or lymph node cells, sampled before intestinal transplant. The receptors were gathered from a human donor who received an intestinal transplant.

The J gene is TRBJ2-2, the V gene TRBV6-1; D is ambiguous. This CDR3 comprises 13 residues. Trimming took off 4 bases at V and 4 bases at J, with 7 bases between the two ends. The germline gives CDR1 MNHNS, CDR2 SASEGT. CDR3 bases: TGTGCCAGCAGTGTGCGGCTCACCGGGGAGCTGTTTTTT. Translation: CASSVRLTGELFF.

The rearrangement joins TRBV9 to TRBJ2-1, with 8 bases identical to TRBD2. The V and J ends lost 1 base and 9 bases, in that order; junction bases with no gene match: 9. The CDR3 has 15 amino acids. Germline V gives CDR1 SGDLS, CDR2 YYNGEE. DNA for the CDR3: TGTGCCAGCAGCGTAAGCGGGAGTCTTGGGGCTGAGCAGTTCTTC. This codes for CASSVSGSLGAEQFF.

V usage is TRBV19 and J usage is TRBJ1-1; D unclear. Germline V gene sequence: CDR1 LNHDA, CDR2 SQIVND (reference sequence). This CDR3 is 15 amino acids long. V lost 5 bases, J lost 10 bases, and 23 bases lay in between. This chain's CDR3 is CASSSQTNSRPGAFF. CDR3 in DNA: TGTGCCAGTAGTTCCCAAACGAATTCTAGGCCGGGAGCTTTCTTT.

The chain has TRBV18 and TRBJ2-1, with D possibly being TRBD2 (6 bases). The CDR3 is 17 amino acids. Between the trimmed V and J ends, which lost 1 base and 0 bases, there was a span of 13 bases. Germline CDR1 and CDR2: KGHSH and LQKENI. The CDR3 loop reads CASSPLGAGRSYNEQFF. For the CDR3, the DNA is TGTGCCAGCTCACCACTCGGCGCGGGGCGCTCCTACAATGAGCAGTTCTTC.

J is TRBJ2-7 and V is TRBV23-1; 7 bases align to TRBD2. TRBV23-1 is recorded as an ORF, its role being uncertain. V shed 10 bases and J 2 bases; nucleotides not matched to a gene: 8. The CDR3 covers 13 residues. The CDR3 loop is CAILADAPYEQYF. The CDR3 DNA reads as TGCGCCATCCTAGCGGACGCTCCCTACGAGCAGTACTTC.

This sequence joins TRBV30 and TRBJ1-2, with 11 positions matching TRBD1. Germline assignment: CDR1 GTSNPN and CDR2 SVGIG (reference sequence). The CDR3 extends over 15 amino acids. The trim removed 2 bases at V and 5 bases at J, leaving 7 bases unmatched. This CDR3 reads CAWSLNGQGAYGYTF. CDR3 DNA: TGTGCCTGGAGTTTAAACGGACAGGGGGCATATGGCTACACCTTC.

V and J are TRBV7-9 and TRBJ2-1; TRBD1 is a possible D gene (5 bases). CDR3 size: 13 residues. V was trimmed by 1 base and J by 7 bases, leaving 8 bases between them. Germline lookup yields CDR1 SEHNR and CDR2 FQNEAQ (reference sequence). CDR3 in DNA: TGTGCCAGCAGCTTAGACAGGCAGAATGAGCAGTTCTTC. Encoded protein: CASSLDRQNEQFF.

The rearrangement links TRBV6-5 to TRBJ2-1; D gene ambiguous. The CDR3 length is 12 residues. Germline V gene lookup returns CDR1 MNHEY and CDR2 SVGAGI. Between the trimmed V and J ends, which lost 6 bases and 8 bases, there was a span of 11 bases. DNA for the CDR3: TGTGCCAGCAGCAGTTTGACATATGAGCAGTTCTTC. Translated, it gives CASSSLTYEQFF.

This clone was detected only once. The chain employs TRBV5-1 and TRBJ1-1; possibly TRBD1 for D (5 bases). Looked up from germline, CDR1 is SGHRS and CDR2 is YFSETQ. The V end lost 4 bases, the J end lost 4 bases, and 17 bases lay between the germline ends. The length of the CDR3 is 15 residues. This chain's CDR3 is CASSAGGGFGTEAFF. Here the CDR3 DNA reads TGCGCCAGCAGCGCGGGGGGGGGTTTCGGCACTGAAGCTTTCTTT.

The chain is built from TRBV28 and TRBJ1-3, with 7 bases identical to TRBD1. V shed 6 bases and J 0 bases; nucleotides not matched to a gene: 11. The CDR3 sequence is 17 residues long. Germline values: CDR1 MDHEN, CDR2 SYDVKM. The CDR3 bases are TGTGCCAGCAGCAATGGGGACAGTTTCTTCTCTGGAAACACCATATATTTT. This encodes CASSNGDSFFSGNTIYF.

The chain uses TRBV14 and TRBJ2-3; D is unclear. Germline V CDR1 and CDR2: SGHDN, FVKESK. This CDR3 contains 16 residues. V lost 0 bases, J lost 4 bases, and 14 bases lay in between. CDR3 region: CASSQDRVLFSDTQYF. The CDR3 DNA reads TGTGCCAGCAGCCAAGATCGGGTCCTTTTCTCAGATACGCAGTATTTT.

The chain carries TRBV6-6 and TRBJ1-4; D is possibly TRBD1 (5 bases). This CDR3 has 15 amino acids. The V gene lost 0 bases and the J gene lost 8 bases, with 13 bases spanning the gap. In germline, CDR1 is MNHNY, CDR2 SVGAGI (reference sequence). CDR3 loop: CASSYSTRGREKLFF. The DNA for the CDR3 is TGTGCCAGCAGTTACTCGACGCGGGGGAGGGAAAAACTGTTTTTT.

The chain carries TRBV7-3 and TRBJ2-2; TRBD1 is a possible D gene (6 bases). Germline V gene lookup returns CDR1 SGHTA and CDR2 FQGTGA. CDR3 length equals 14 residues. Trimming shortened V by 7 bases and J by 5 bases, and 14 bases separated the two germline ends. The CDR3 here is CASTTGTNTGELFF. DNA of the CDR3: TGTGCCAGCACCACCGGGACAAATACCGGGGAGCTGTTTTTT.

The chain combines TRBV15 with TRBJ2-5, with D perhaps TRBD1 (5 bases). CDR1 LNHNV and CDR2 YYDKDF come from the germline V gene (reference sequence). V lost 0 bases and J lost 5, with 10 bases in between. The CDR3 is 14 residues long. The CDR3 reads CATSRDQGPETQYF. The CDR3 region has the DNA TGTGCCACCAGCAGAGATCAGGGCCCGGAGACCCAGTACTTC.

The V gene is TRBV28, the J gene TRBJ1-2, with TRBD1 matching 9 bases. The CDR3 has 15 residues. Trimming cost V 6 bases and J 2 bases; bases outside gene matches: 7. The germline CDR1 and CDR2 sequences are MDHEN and SYDVKM. CDR3 nucleotides: TGTGCCAGCAGCCGCACCGACAGGGGGAACTATGGCTACACCTTC. This gives the protein CASSRTDRGNYGYTF.

V gene TRBV6-5 combines with J gene TRBJ1-2, with unresolved D. The V gene's germline CDR1 is MNHEY and CDR2 SVGAGI. The CDR3 runs 15 residues. Trimming removed 2 bases from V and 7 bases from J, with 17 bases in between. This CDR3 reads CASSYNLPGEGGYTF. The CDR3 DNA reads TGTGCCAGCAGTTACAATTTGCCCGGGGAGGGTGGCTACACCTTC.

This clone turned up a few times. The CDR3: CAWSLGTGGTEAFF. CDR3 DNA sequence: TGTGCCTGGAGCCTCGGAACAGGGGGCACTGAAGCTTTCTTT. The V call is TRBV30, the J call TRBJ1-1, with 8 bases aligning to TRBD1. The ends lost 3 bases at V and 4 bases at J; junction bases unmatched: 7. The CDR3 spans 14 residues. Germline V gene sequence: CDR1 GTSNPN, CDR2 SVGIG (reference sequence).

The V call is TRBV30, the J call TRBJ2-1; tentatively, D is TRBD2 (5 bases). Germline V gene sequence: CDR1 GTSNPN, CDR2 SVGIG (reference sequence). CDR3 size: 13 residues. V was trimmed by 1 base and J by 4 bases, leaving 8 bases between them. CDR3 in amino acids: CAWSGTSYNEQFF. In DNA, the CDR3 is TGTGCCTGGAGTGGGACTTCGTACAATGAGCAGTTCTTC.

The chain couples TRBV30 to TRBJ1-2; weak D call: TRBD1 (6 bases). Between the trimmed V and J ends, which lost 5 bases and 0 bases, there was a span of 13 bases. This CDR3 contains 14 residues. CDR1 is GTSNPN, CDR2 SVGIG, per germline (reference sequence). The CDR3 loop is CAWWGPDSNYGYTF. As DNA, the CDR3 is TGTGCCTGGTGGGGGCCTGACTCTAACTATGGCTACACCTTC.

V and J are TRBV28 and TRBJ1-3; D remains unclear. Germline loops: CDR1 MDHEN, CDR2 SYDVKM. CDR3 length: 14 amino acids. Trimming stripped 1 base from V and 0 bases from J, with 4 bases between. CDR3 protein: CASSLLYSGNTIYF. The CDR3 nucleotides read TGTGCCAGCAGTTTATTATACTCTGGAAACACCATATATTTT.

V gene TRBV7-9 combines with J gene TRBJ2-7; possibly TRBD1 for D (5 bases). Trimming took off 3 bases at V and 2 bases at J, with 8 bases between the two ends. CDR1 SEHNR and CDR2 FQNEAQ come from the germline V gene (reference sequence). The CDR3 covers 13 residues. CDR3 bases: TGTGCCAGCAGCTTGATGGGGCCCTACGAGCAGTACTTC. Its translation: CASSLMGPYEQYF.

The chain combines TRBV5-6 with TRBJ2-1, with TRBD1 as a possible D gene (5 bases). The CDR3 runs 16 residues. Germline V gene lookup returns CDR1 SGHDT and CDR2 YYEEEE. The ends were cut back, 0 bases at V and 0 bases at J, with 10 bases in the middle. CDR3: CASSLGTGSSYNEQFF. The CDR3 DNA sequence: TGTGCCAGCAGCTTGGGCACAGGAAGCTCCTACAATGAGCAGTTCTTC.

The V and J genes are TRBV11-3 and TRBJ2-2; perhaps TRBD1 as D (6 bases). There are 15 residues in the CDR3. Trimming shortened V by 3 bases and J by 0 bases, and 8 bases separated the two germline ends. CDR1 and CDR2 from the germline V gene are SGHNT and YENEEA. The CDR3 sequence: CASSLKGANTGELFF. The CDR3 region has the DNA TGTGCCAGCAGCTTGAAGGGGGCGAACACCGGGGAGCTGTTTTTT.

On this clone itself: One junction end disagrees with the germline gene, perhaps due to a read error. This chain uses TRBV5-1 with TRBJ2-1, with TRBD2 identical over 12 bases. The germline CDR1 and CDR2 sequences are SGHRS and YFSETQ. The CDR3 spans 16 residues. The CDR3 DNA is TGCGCCAGCAGCGCTACCGGGACTAGCGGGCAACACCCACTGGTCTTC. Protein: CASSATGTSGQHPLVF.

This clone came up a few times. The genes are TRBV5-1 and TRBJ1-6; TRBD1 aligns across 8 bases. V shed 4 bases, J shed 7 bases, and the junction held 7 bases outside the gene matches. The germline V gene encodes CDR1 SGHRS and CDR2 YFSETQ. The CDR3 contains 15 residues. The CDR3 DNA sequence: TGCGCCAGCAGCCAACAGGGGGAGGCAAATTCACCCCTCCACTTT. Its translation is CASSQQGEANSPLHF.

The genes are TRBV5-1 and TRBJ1-1, with D perhaps TRBD1 (6 bases). V dropped 4 bases and J dropped 8 bases, with 21 bases sitting between them. Germline V gene data show CDR1 as SGHRS and CDR2 as YFSETQ. The CDR3 runs to 15 residues. The CDR3 bases are TGCGCCAGCAGCCCCGACCCTGACAGGTCCGGGGAAGCTTTCTTT. This gives the protein CASSPDPDRSGEAFF.

In this sample, this clone turned up once. The V gene is TRBV5-8, the J gene TRBJ1-2, with TRBD1 identical over 7 bases. Germline CDR1 reads SGHTS; CDR2 reads YDEGEE. CDR3 length: 13 amino acids. The V and J ends lost 3 bases and 7 bases, in that order; junction bases with no gene match: 6. Here the CDR3 DNA reads TGTGCCAGCAGCTCTGACAGGGACAGTGGCTACACCTTC. Amino acids: CASSSDRDSGYTF.

Here the CDR3 reads CASSPRTSGRNEQFF. In DNA, the CDR3 is TGTGCCAGCAGTCCCAGGACTAGCGGGAGAAATGAGCAGTTCTTC. The J gene is TRBJ2-1, the V gene TRBV6-5; 13 bases line up with TRBD2. Trimming at V came to 5 bases and at J to 7 bases, leaving 5 bases not matched to a gene. The CDR3 extends over 15 amino acids. Per the germline V gene, CDR1 is MNHEY and CDR2 is SVGAGI.

The chain uses TRBV30 and TRBJ1-2; the match to TRBD1 covers 9 bases. V was clipped by 8 bases and J by 9 bases; unmatched bases: 4. The CDR3 consists of 10 residues. Germline V gives CDR1 GTSNPN, CDR2 SVGIG (reference sequence). The CDR3 region has the DNA TGTGCCGAGGGACAGGGTCGCTACACCTTC. This encodes CAEGQGRYTF.

J is TRBJ2-3 and V is TRBV7-3; TRBD2 is a possible D gene (5 bases). This CDR3 has 13 residues. Germline V gene sequence: CDR1 SGHTA, CDR2 FQGTGA. The V and J ends lost 5 bases and 1 base respectively, with 7 bases between them. CDR3 coding DNA: TGTGCCAGCAGCCTGGGAGGCACAGATACGCAGTATTTT. It is translated as CASSLGGTDTQYF. Full variable domain (outside the CDR3, taken from reference TRBV7-3 and TRBJ2-3): GAGVSQTPSNKVTEKGKYVELRCDPISGHTALYWYRQSLGQGPEFLIYFQGTGAADDSGLPNDRFFAVRPEGSVSTLKIQRTERGDSAVYLCASSLGGTDTQYFGPGTRLTVL.

This rearrangement joins TRBV11-3 to TRBJ2-5; tentatively, D is TRBD1 (6 bases). The CDR3 contains 17 residues. V gave up 0 bases and J gave up 3 bases, with 17 bases separating them. CDR1 is SGHNT and CDR2 is YENEEA in the germline V gene. This CDR3 reads CASSLDRNRDGEETQYF. CDR3 bases: TGTGCCAGCAGCTTAGATCGGAACAGGGATGGGGAAGAGACCCAGTACTTC.